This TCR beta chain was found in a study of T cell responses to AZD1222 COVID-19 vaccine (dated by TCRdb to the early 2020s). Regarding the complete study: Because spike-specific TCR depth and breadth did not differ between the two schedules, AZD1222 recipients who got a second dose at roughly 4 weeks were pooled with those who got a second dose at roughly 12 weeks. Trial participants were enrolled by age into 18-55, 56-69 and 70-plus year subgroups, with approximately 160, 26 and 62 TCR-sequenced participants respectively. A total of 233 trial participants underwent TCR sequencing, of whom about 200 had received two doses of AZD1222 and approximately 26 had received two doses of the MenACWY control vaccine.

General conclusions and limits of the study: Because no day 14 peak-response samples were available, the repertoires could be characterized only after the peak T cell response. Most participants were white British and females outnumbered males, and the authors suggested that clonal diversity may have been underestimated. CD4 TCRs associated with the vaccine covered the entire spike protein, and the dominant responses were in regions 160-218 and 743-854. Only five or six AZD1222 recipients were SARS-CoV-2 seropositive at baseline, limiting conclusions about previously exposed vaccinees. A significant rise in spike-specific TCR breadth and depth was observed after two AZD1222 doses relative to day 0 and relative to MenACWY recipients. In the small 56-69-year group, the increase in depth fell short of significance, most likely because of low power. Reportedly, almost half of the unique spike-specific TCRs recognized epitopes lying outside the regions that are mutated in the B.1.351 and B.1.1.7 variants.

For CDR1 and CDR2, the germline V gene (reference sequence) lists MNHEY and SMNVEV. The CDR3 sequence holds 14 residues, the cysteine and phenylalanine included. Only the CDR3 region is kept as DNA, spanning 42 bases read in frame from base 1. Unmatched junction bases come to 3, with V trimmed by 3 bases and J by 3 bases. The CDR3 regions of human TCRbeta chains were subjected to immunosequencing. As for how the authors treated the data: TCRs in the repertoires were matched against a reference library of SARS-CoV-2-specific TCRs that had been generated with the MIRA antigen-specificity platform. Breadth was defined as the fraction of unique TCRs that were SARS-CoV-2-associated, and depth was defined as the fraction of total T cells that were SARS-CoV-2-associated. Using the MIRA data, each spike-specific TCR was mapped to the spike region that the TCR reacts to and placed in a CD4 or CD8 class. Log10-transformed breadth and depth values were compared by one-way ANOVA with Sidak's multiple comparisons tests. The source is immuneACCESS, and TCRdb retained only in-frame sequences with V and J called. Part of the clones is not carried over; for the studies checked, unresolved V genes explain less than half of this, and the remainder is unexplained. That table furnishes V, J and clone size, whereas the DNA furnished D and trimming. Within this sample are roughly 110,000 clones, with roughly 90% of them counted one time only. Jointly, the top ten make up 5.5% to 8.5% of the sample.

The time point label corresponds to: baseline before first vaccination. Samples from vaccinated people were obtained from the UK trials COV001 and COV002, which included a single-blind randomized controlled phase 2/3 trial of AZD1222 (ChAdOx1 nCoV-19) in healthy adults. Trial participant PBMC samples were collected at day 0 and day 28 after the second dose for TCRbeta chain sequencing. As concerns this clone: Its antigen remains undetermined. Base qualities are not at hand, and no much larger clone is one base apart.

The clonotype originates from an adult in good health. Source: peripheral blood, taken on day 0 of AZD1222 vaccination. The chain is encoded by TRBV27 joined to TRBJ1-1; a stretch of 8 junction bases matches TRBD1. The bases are TGTGCCAGCAGTTTTCAGGGGGCGGACACTGAAGCTTTCTTT. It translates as CASSFQGADTEAFF.